This T cell receptor beta chain was sequenced for a study of CD8 T cells in Susac syndrome. Overall study: Intravenous immunoglobulin alone or corticosteroids were being given to patients with Susac syndrome at blood draw, unless they were therapy-naive. General study findings and limits: None of the CD4+ T cell repertoires in Susac syndrome showed clonal expansion.

V gave up 0 bases and J gave up 2 bases, with 7 bases separating them. There are 14 residues in the CDR3. The germline V gene has CDR1 LGHNA and CDR2 YNFKEQ. Reverse transcription of roughly 0.5 to 1 ug RNA was carried out with random hexamers. From the immunoSEQ multiplex PCR reads, TCRdb called clonotypes with MiXCR, one entry per CDR3 protein. The sample yields 120,000 to 150,000 distinct CDR3 sequences, nearly 97% seen once. A word on this clonotype: Its antigen remains unknown.

This chain links TRBV4-2 with TRBJ2-5; D is undetermined. Sequencing input: CD4+ T cells from PBMCs. This clonotype was obtained from a human donor with Susac syndrome. The chain's CDR3 is CASSQEGRQETQYF. The CDR3 nucleotides are TGTGCCAGCAGCCAAGAGGGCAGACAAGAGACCCAGTACTTC.